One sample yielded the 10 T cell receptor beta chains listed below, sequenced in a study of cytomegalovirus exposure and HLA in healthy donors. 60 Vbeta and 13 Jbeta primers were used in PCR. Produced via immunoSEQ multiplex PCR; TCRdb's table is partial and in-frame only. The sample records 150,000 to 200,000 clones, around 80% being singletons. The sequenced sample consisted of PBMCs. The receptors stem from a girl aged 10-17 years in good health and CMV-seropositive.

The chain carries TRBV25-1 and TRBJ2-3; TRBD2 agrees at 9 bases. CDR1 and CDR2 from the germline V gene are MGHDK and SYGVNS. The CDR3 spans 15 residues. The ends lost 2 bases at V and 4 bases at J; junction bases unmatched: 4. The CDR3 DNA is TGTGCCAGCAGTGAAGTGGGACTAGCCTCAGATACGCAGTATTTT. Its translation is CASSEVGLASDTQYF.

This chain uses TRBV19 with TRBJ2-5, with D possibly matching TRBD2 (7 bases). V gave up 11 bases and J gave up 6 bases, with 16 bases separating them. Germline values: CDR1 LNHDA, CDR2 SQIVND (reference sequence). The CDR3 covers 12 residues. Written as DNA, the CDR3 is TGTGCCGAAAGGGGGGGTATACAGACCCAGTACTTC. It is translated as CAERGGIQTQYF.

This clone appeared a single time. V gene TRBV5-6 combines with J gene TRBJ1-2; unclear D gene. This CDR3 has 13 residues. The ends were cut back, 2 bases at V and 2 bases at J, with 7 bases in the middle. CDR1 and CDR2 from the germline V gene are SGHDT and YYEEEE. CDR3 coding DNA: TGTGCCAGCAGCTTAACAGTGAACTATGGCTACACCTTC. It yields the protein CASSLTVNYGYTF.

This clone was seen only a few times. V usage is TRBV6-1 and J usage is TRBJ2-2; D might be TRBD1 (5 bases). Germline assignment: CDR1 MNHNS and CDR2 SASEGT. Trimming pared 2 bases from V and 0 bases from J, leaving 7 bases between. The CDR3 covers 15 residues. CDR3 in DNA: TGTGCCAGCAGTGAACAGGGTTCGAACACCGGGGAGCTGTTTTTT. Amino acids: CASSEQGSNTGELFF.

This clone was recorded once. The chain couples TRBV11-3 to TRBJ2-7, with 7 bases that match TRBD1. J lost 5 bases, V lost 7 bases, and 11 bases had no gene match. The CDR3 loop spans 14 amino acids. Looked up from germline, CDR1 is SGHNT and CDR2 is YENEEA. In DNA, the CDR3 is TGTGCCAGCATCTCAAAGACAGGGACCCACGAGCAGTACTTC. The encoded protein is CASISKTGTHEQYF.

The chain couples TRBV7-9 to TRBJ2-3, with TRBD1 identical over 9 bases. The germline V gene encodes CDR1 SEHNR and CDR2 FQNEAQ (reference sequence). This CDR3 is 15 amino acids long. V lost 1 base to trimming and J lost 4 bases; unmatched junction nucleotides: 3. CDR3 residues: CASSLGDREADTQYF. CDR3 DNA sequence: TGTGCCAGCAGCTTAGGGGACAGGGAGGCAGATACGCAGTATTTT.

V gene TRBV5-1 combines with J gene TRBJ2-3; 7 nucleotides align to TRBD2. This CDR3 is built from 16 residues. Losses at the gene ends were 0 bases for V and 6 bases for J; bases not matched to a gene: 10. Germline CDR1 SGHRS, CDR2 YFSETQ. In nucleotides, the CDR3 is TGCGCCAGCAGCTTGGACTCTAGCGGACCCAGGGATACGCAGTATTTT. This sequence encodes CASSLDSSGPRDTQYF. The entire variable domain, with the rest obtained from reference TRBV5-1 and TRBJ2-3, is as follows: KAGVTQTPRYLIKTRGQQVTLSCSPISGHRSVSWYQQTPGQGLQFLFEYFSETQRNKGNFPGRFSGRQFSNSRSEMNVSTLELGDSALYLCASSLDSSGPRDTQYFGPGTRLTVL.

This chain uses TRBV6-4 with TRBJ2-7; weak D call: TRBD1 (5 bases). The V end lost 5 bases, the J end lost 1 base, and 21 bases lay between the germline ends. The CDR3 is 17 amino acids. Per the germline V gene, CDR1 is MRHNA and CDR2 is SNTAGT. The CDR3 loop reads CASSQWTPETYSYEQYF. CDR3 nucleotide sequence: TGTGCCAGCAGTCAATGGACACCCGAAACATATTCCTACGAGCAGTACTTC.

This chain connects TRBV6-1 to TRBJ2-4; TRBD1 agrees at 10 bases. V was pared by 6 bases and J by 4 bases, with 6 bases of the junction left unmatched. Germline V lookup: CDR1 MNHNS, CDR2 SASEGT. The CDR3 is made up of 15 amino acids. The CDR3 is CASSARDRGKNIQYF. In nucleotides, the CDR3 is TGTGCCAGCAGCGCCCGGGACAGGGGAAAAAACATTCAGTACTTC.

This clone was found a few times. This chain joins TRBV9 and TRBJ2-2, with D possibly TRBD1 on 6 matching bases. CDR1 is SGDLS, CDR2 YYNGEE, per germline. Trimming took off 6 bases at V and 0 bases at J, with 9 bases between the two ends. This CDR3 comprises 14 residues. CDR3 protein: CASTGQSNTGELFF. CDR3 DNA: TGTGCCAGCACCGGACAGTCGAACACCGGGGAGCTGTTTTTT.